A single sample gave rise to the 32 T cell receptor beta chains below, sequenced in a study of OX40 agonist ivuxolimab in advanced cancers. Only in-frame clones appear in the TCRdb table, and some are missing; sequencing was by immunoSEQ multiplex PCR. In the table there are approximately 82,000 clones, more than 70% of which are singletons. Here the sequenced sample was CD4+ or CD8+ T cells sorted from blood, taken in a trial of the OX40 agonist ivuxolimab. These receptors were taken from an adult with an advanced solid tumor such as melanoma, head and neck, liver or kidney cancer.

This clone came up a few times. V is TRBV5-1 and J is TRBJ1-2; D gene unclear. Germline V gene data show CDR1 as SGHRS and CDR2 as YFSETQ. V was shortened by 5 bases and J by 3 bases, with 5 bases between the two germline ends. This CDR3 has 11 amino acids. The CDR3 nucleotides read TGCGCCAGCAGGTCCCACTATGGCTACACCTTC. Translated: CASRSHYGYTF.

The rearrangement uses TRBV7-9 and TRBJ1-5; 8 nucleotides match TRBD1. The junction had 7 bases not matched to a gene; V was cut back by 1 base and J by 2 bases. The germline CDR1 and CDR2 sequences are SEHNR and FQNEAQ (reference sequence). The CDR3 sequence is 17 residues long. This CDR3 is CASSLGQGAIGNQPQHF. The DNA for the CDR3 is TGTGCCAGCAGCTTAGGGCAGGGGGCGATTGGCAATCAGCCCCAGCATTTT.

This chain links TRBV25-1 with TRBJ1-1; no reliable D call. This CDR3 spans 14 amino acids. V was pared by 1 base and J by 2 bases, with 8 bases between. The germline CDR1 and CDR2 sequences are MGHDK and SYGVNS. The CDR3 region is CASSELEVNTEAFF. The CDR3 nucleotides are TGTGCCAGCAGTGAATTGGAGGTAAACACTGAAGCTTTCTTT.

The V and J genes are TRBV6-1 and TRBJ2-5; D ambiguous. Trimming removed 5 bases from V and 4 bases from J, with 14 bases in between. The CDR3 is 14 residues long. Germline CDR1 and CDR2: MNHNS and SASEGT. In nucleotides, the CDR3 is TGTGCCAGCAGTTATCAGCAGACCATAGAGACCCAGTACTTC. As protein: CASSYQQTIETQYF.

The chain recombines TRBV21-1 with TRBJ2-1. TRBV21-1 is a pseudogene locus. The length of the CDR3 is 14 residues. The CDR3 here is CASSNGGRYNEQFF. The CDR3 DNA sequence: TGTGCCAGCAGCAATGGGGGGCGTTACAATGAGCAGTTCTTC.

The chain joins TRBV29-1 to TRBJ2-2, with a tentative D call TRBD2 (5 bases). Germline V gene lookup returns CDR1 SQVTM and CDR2 ANQGSEA. V was trimmed by 0 bases and J by 3 bases, leaving 11 bases between them. The CDR3 totals 15 residues. CDR3: CSVEDARGYTGELFF. The CDR3 bases are TGCAGCGTTGAAGACGCCCGCGGGTACACCGGGGAGCTGTTTTTT.

The J gene is TRBJ2-7, the V gene TRBV7-9, with a possible D match to TRBD1 (5 bases). V was cut by 8 bases and J by 2 bases, with 13 bases left in between. CDR1 is SEHNR, CDR2 FQNEAQ, per germline (reference sequence). The CDR3 is made up of 13 amino acids. DNA of the CDR3: TGTGCCAGCGGCGAGACAGTCGCCTACGAGCAGTACTTC. It yields the protein CASGETVAYEQYF.

The chain combines TRBV5-6 with TRBJ1-3; 10 positions match TRBD1. In germline, CDR1 is SGHDT, CDR2 YYEEEE. The CDR3 has 16 residues. V shed 1 base and J 4 bases; nucleotides not matched to a gene: 5. The CDR3 coding sequence is TGTGCCAGCAGCTTGTGGGGACAGGGGTCCGGAAACACCATATATTTT. As protein: CASSLWGQGSGNTIYF.

Here the CDR3 DNA reads TGTGCCAGCAGTCTCCGTAGGACAGGGGGAGAGAGTGGGGCCAACGTCCTGACTTTC. This codes for CASSLRRTGGESGANVLTF. The chain combines TRBV6-7 with TRBJ2-6, with 10 bases that match TRBD1. TRBV6-7 belongs to the ORF category, with a function that is uncertain. V was clipped by 5 bases and J by 3 bases; unmatched bases: 13. The CDR3 is made up of 19 amino acids.

In this sample, this clone turned up a few times. J is TRBJ1-5 and V is TRBV18; no clear D. Germline values: CDR1 KGHSH, CDR2 LQKENI. V lost 6 bases and J 9 bases, leaving 18 bases between the germline ends. The CDR3 is 14 residues long. CDR3 sequence: CASSYEEYVGPQHF. The CDR3 DNA follows: TGTGCCAGCTCCTATGAGGAGTACGTAGGGCCCCAGCATTTT.

The J gene is TRBJ2-3, the V gene TRBV5-1, with D unresolved. The CDR3 sequence is 15 residues long. Germline-derived CDR1 and CDR2 are SGHRS and YFSETQ. V dropped 0 bases and J dropped 2 bases, with 10 bases sitting between them. CDR3 sequence: CASSLGLSNTDTQYF. The CDR3 DNA is TGCGCCAGCAGCTTGGGGCTATCAAACACAGATACGCAGTATTTT.

The chain uses TRBV7-2 and TRBJ2-1; tentatively, D is TRBD1 (5 bases). With 5 bases removed from V and 5 bases from J, the gap between germline ends came to 13 bases. The germline CDR1 and CDR2 sequences are SGHTA and FQGNSA. The CDR3 has 14 residues. CDR3 in amino acids: CASSLNRPHNEQFF. As DNA, the CDR3 is TGTGCCAGCAGCCTAAACAGGCCCCACAATGAGCAGTTCTTC. The full variable domain, rest sourced from reference TRBV7-2 and TRBJ2-1, is GAGVSQSPSNKVTEKGKDVELRCDPISGHTALYWYRQSLGQGLEFLIYFQGNSAPDKSGLPSDRFSAERTGGSVSTLTIQRTQQEDSAVYLCASSLNRPHNEQFFGPGTRLTVL.

The chain is built from TRBV11-2 and TRBJ2-5, with a tentative D call TRBD2 (5 bases). CDR1 is SGHAT and CDR2 is FQNNGV in the germline V gene. The ends were cut back, 5 bases at V and 5 bases at J, with 18 bases in the middle. This CDR3 is built from 15 residues. CDR3 DNA sequence: TGTGCCAGCAGCCCCGGAGAGGGTCTACTGGAGACCCAGTACTTC. Translating gives CASSPGEGLLETQYF. The full variable domain, completed using reference TRBV11-2 and TRBJ2-5, is EAGVAQSPRYKIIEKRQSVAFWCNPISGHATLYWYQQILGQGPKLLIQFQNNGVVDDSQLPKDRFSAERLKGVDSTLKIQPAKLEDSAVYLCASSPGEGLLETQYFGPGTRLLVL.

The J gene is TRBJ1-5, the V gene TRBV7-2; TRBD1 is a possible D gene (6 bases). V was shortened by 5 bases and J by 7 bases, with 15 bases between the two germline ends. This CDR3 has 14 residues. Germline loops: CDR1 SGHTA, CDR2 FQGNSA. CDR3 loop: CASSPLYRDQPQHF. DNA for the CDR3: TGTGCCAGCAGCCCCTTGTACAGGGACCAGCCCCAGCATTTT. Full variable domain (remainder filled in from reference TRBV7-2 and TRBJ1-5): GAGVSQSPSNKVTEKGKDVELRCDPISGHTALYWYRQSLGQGLEFLIYFQGNSAPDKSGLPSDRFSAERTGGSVSTLTIQRTQQEDSAVYLCASSPLYRDQPQHFGDGTRLSIL.

This rearrangement joins TRBV11-2 to TRBJ1-1, with 10 bases fitting TRBD1. V shed 4 bases and J 11 bases; nucleotides not matched to a gene: 7. Germline CDR1 reads SGHAT; CDR2 reads FQNNGV. The CDR3 length is 13 residues. The CDR3 region has the DNA TGTGCCAGCAGCTCGGGACAGGGGAATGAGGCTTTCTTT. It is translated as CASSSGQGNEAFF.

The chain combines TRBV6-6 with TRBJ1-6, with D maybe TRBD1 (6 bases). Per germline, CDR1 MNHNY and CDR2 SVGAGI (reference sequence). With 6 bases removed from V and 9 bases from J, the gap between germline ends came to 18 bases. This CDR3 spans 15 amino acids. In DNA, the CDR3 is TGTGCCAGCAGCTACCTTCGAAGGGGGGCTTCACCCCTCCACTTT. It translates to CASSYLRRGASPLHF.

This chain joins TRBV14 and TRBJ2-7, with a tentative D call TRBD2 (5 bases). CDR3 length equals 15 residues. Germline-derived CDR1 and CDR2 are SGHDN and FVKESK. Between the trimmed V and J ends, which lost 5 bases and 3 bases, there was a span of 17 bases. This chain's CDR3 is CASSEAKAGLYEQYF. The CDR3 DNA reads as TGTGCCAGCAGCGAAGCAAAGGCGGGTCTCTACGAGCAGTACTTC.

In DNA form, the CDR3 reads TGTGCCAGCAGCCAGCGGGGGGTCCCGCAGGGTGAGCAGTTCTTC. Amino acid sequence: CASSQRGVPQGEQFF. This chain joins TRBV14 and TRBJ2-1; 8 bases are a match to TRBD2. Per germline, CDR1 SGHDN and CDR2 FVKESK. V shed 3 bases and J 9 bases; nucleotides not matched to a gene: 10. The CDR3 totals 15 residues.

The rearrangement joins TRBV5-1 to TRBJ2-7; D remains unclear. The CDR3 is 14 amino acids. V was cut by 4 bases and J by 0 bases, with 11 bases left in between. CDR1 SGHRS and CDR2 YFSETQ come from the germline V gene. CDR3 DNA: TGCGCCAGCAGCCAACAGCCATCCTCCTACGAGCAGTACTTC. As protein: CASSQQPSSYEQYF.

V and J are TRBV19 and TRBJ1-5; D is possibly TRBD1 (5 bases). CDR3 length: 15 amino acids. CDR1 LNHDA and CDR2 SQIVND come from the germline V gene (reference sequence). V gave up 5 bases and J gave up 6 bases, with 17 bases separating them. In DNA, the CDR3 is TGTGCCAGTAGTGGGGGGACGGACGTATCTCAGCCCCAGCATTTT. Its translation: CASSGGTDVSQPQHF.

The chain combines TRBV18 with TRBJ2-7; D is ambiguous. Deletions cut 2 bases from V and 3 bases from J, with 11 bases between. There are 14 residues in the CDR3. Germline V gene data show CDR1 as KGHSH and CDR2 as LQKENI. Here the CDR3 DNA reads TGTGCCAGCTCACCAATCGGGCAGAACTACGAGCAGTACTTC. It is translated as CASSPIGQNYEQYF.

The chain has TRBV6-5 and TRBJ1-2, with D perhaps TRBD1 (6 bases). The CDR3 loop spans 13 amino acids. V was pared by 7 bases and J by 8 bases, with 17 bases between. CDR1 and CDR2 (germline): MNHEY, SVGAGI. CDR3 in amino acids: CASTAGGRKGYTF. For the CDR3, the DNA is TGTGCCAGCACCGCCGGGGGGCGAAAAGGCTACACCTTC.

This chain connects TRBV5-1 to TRBJ2-7; TRBD1 might be the D (6 bases). CDR1 is SGHRS, CDR2 YFSETQ, per germline. The CDR3 is 14 amino acids. Trimming took 3 bases from V and 2 from J, leaving 12 bases between them. This CDR3 is CASSSGQSTYEQYF. The CDR3 bases are TGCGCCAGCAGCTCTGGACAGTCTACCTACGAGCAGTACTTC.

This clone was recorded a few times. The chain couples TRBV4-1 to TRBJ1-1, with D uncertain. The CDR3 consists of 14 residues. Trimming pared 3 bases from V and 2 bases from J, leaving 10 bases between. CDR1 MGHRA and CDR2 YSYEKL come from the germline V gene. The CDR3 reads CASSQASVNTEAFF. As DNA, the CDR3 is TGCGCCAGCAGCCAGGCAAGTGTCAACACTGAAGCTTTCTTT.

The chain combines TRBV5-1 with TRBJ1-1; weak D call: TRBD1 (6 bases). The CDR3 is 14 amino acids. The germline CDR1 and CDR2 sequences are SGHRS and YFSETQ. V lost 6 bases and J 1 base, leaving 13 bases between the germline ends. CDR3 in DNA: TGCGCCAGCACTGGGGGCGGTAGGAACACTGAAGCTTTCTTT. It is translated as CASTGGGRNTEAFF.

The rearrangement joins TRBV13 to TRBJ1-2, with D unresolved. Deletions cut 5 bases from V and 0 bases from J, with 16 bases between. CDR3 size: 16 residues. Per germline, CDR1 PRHDT and CDR2 FYEKMQ (reference sequence). CDR3 coding DNA: TGTGCCAGCAGCATATCTTCAGGCCCAGCTAACTATGGCTACACCTTC. Translation: CASSISSGPANYGYTF. Supplemented by reference TRBV13 and TRBJ1-2, the full variable domain reads AAGVIQSPRHLIKEKRETATLKCYPIPRHDTVYWYQQGPGQDPQFLISFYEKMQSDKGSIPDRFSAQQFSDYHSELNMSSLELGDSALYFCASSISSGPANYGYTFGSGTRLTVV.

The rearrangement joins TRBV10-2 to TRBJ2-1; D gene unclear. The CDR3 has 12 amino acids. Germline-derived CDR1 and CDR2 are WSHSY and SAAADI. V lost 7 bases, J lost 4 bases, and 8 bases lay in between. The CDR3 loop is CASKGRYNEQFF. The DNA for the CDR3 is TGCGCCAGCAAGGGCCGGTACAATGAGCAGTTCTTC.

CDR3 DNA: TGCAGTGCTAAAGGCGTCAATGAGCAGTTCTTC. Protein sequence: CSAKGVNEQFF. The chain is built from TRBV20-1 and TRBJ2-1; D remains ambiguous. Germline V CDR1 and CDR2: DFQATT, SNEGSKA (reference sequence). This CDR3 region has 11 residues. The germline V and J ends were trimmed by 4 bases and 6 bases, with 7 bases remaining between them.

The chain combines TRBV5-1 with TRBJ1-2; D remains ambiguous. The V gene's germline CDR1 is SGHRS and CDR2 YFSETQ. The CDR3 is made up of 12 amino acids. V was pared by 3 bases and J by 4 bases, with 7 bases between. Here the CDR3 DNA reads TGCGCCAGCAGCTCCGATGGCTATGGCTACACCTTC. Translated: CASSSDGYGYTF.

V usage is TRBV9 and J usage is TRBJ2-2; D might be TRBD1 or TRBD2, each matching 5 bases. Germline V gives CDR1 SGDLS, CDR2 YYNGEE. The germline V and J ends were trimmed by 1 base and 1 base, with 11 bases remaining between them. The CDR3 loop spans 16 amino acids. The chain's CDR3 is CASSVLGTENTGELFF. The DNA of the CDR3 is TGTGCCAGCAGCGTATTGGGGACGGAGAACACCGGGGAGCTGTTTTTT. The full variable domain, in which reference TRBV9 and TRBJ2-2 provide the parts outside the CDR3, is DSGVTQTPKHLITATGQRVTLRCSPRSGDLSVYWYQQSLDQGLQFLIQYYNGEERAKGNILERFSAQQFPDLHSELNLSSLELGDSALYFCASSVLGTENTGELFFGEGSRLTVL.

The rearrangement links TRBV5-4 to TRBJ2-2, with no clear D. The germline V and J ends were trimmed by 0 bases and 0 bases, with 3 bases remaining between them. Germline V gene lookup returns CDR1 SGHNT and CDR2 YYREEE (reference sequence). The CDR3 runs to 14 residues. The CDR3 DNA follows: TGTGCCAGCAGCTTGGCCGCGAACACCGGGGAGCTGTTTTTT. It is translated as CASSLAANTGELFF.

J is TRBJ2-1 and V is TRBV6-5, with D tentatively TRBD1 (6 bases). V was clipped by 5 bases and J by 4 bases, with 12 bases between them. The CDR3 covers 14 residues. Germline CDR1 and CDR2: MNHEY and SVGAGI. As DNA, the CDR3 is TGTGCCAGCAGTCACGGGACACCGTACAATGAGCAGTTCTTC. Amino acid sequence: CASSHGTPYNEQFF.